The 2 T cell receptor beta chains given below trace back to one sample, sequenced in a study of cytomegalovirus exposure and HLA in healthy donors. The PCR made use of 60 Vbeta and 13 Jbeta primers. Repertoires were generated with immunoSEQ multiplex PCR, while TCRdb's copy carries only in-frame clones and drops some. With nearly 200,000 clones in the sample, the ten largest clones hold around 0.74%. Sample: PBMCs. These receptor sequences come from a boy younger than 18 in good health and CMV-seronegative.

V and J are TRBV19 and TRBJ2-1; D is uncertain. The CDR3 has 12 residues. V lost 5 bases and J 13 bases, leaving 15 bases between the germline ends. CDR1 is LNHDA and CDR2 is SQIVND in the germline V gene (reference sequence). Here the CDR3 reads CASSPSQASQFF. The CDR3 bases are TGTGCCAGTAGTCCAAGTCAGGCATCCCAGTTCTTC. The complete variable domain, with remaining parts taken from reference TRBV19 and TRBJ2-1, reads DGGITQSPKYLFRKEGQNVTLSCEQNLNHDAMYWYRQDPGQGLRLIYYSQIVNDFQKGDIAEGYSVSREKKESFPLTVTSAQKNPTAFYLCASSPSQASQFFGPGTRLTVL.

The J gene is TRBJ2-3, the V gene TRBV27; TRBD2 agrees at 13 bases. The V gene end was trimmed by 10 bases and the J gene end by 6 bases; junction bases not matched to a gene: 7. Per the germline V gene, CDR1 is MNHEY and CDR2 is SMNVEV (reference sequence). This CDR3 is built from 14 residues. The chain's CDR3 is CATRLAGGPDTQYF. As DNA, the CDR3 is TGTGCCACCAGACTAGCGGGGGGCCCCGATACGCAGTATTTT.